Sequencing of this T cell receptor (beta chain) was carried out in a study of regulatory T cells in long-lasting Graves disease. Time point of the sample: newly diagnosed GD, antithyroid drugs for less than 3 months. Isolated PBMC RNA provided the starting material for the TCR library. This clonotype was seen only a few times. V was shortened by 5 bases and J by 0 bases, with 12 bases between the two germline ends. CDR1 MGHDK and CDR2 SYGVNS come from the germline V gene. CDR3 length: 15 amino acids. The authors built TCR beta libraries using iRepertoire HTBI primers and Arm-PCR of CDR3 regions. TCRdb re-called the multiplex PCR reads with MiXCR, one entry per CDR3 protein. The data show hundreds of thousands of distinct CDR3 sequences, with about 16% seen just once and under 20% held by the top ten. These data also featured in a second study, about T cells in Graves' hyperthyroidism and ophthalmopathy.

The chain carries TRBV25-1 and TRBJ2-3; the D is unclear. This TCR derives from a woman aged 30 to 39 with Graves disease. The specimen comprised peripheral blood mononuclear cells (PBMCs), sampled at new diagnosis, from a patient treated with antithyroid drugs. The CDR3 nucleotides are TGTGCCAGCAGTTACTTGGACGATAGCACAGATACGCAGTATTTT. It codes for CASSYLDDSTDTQYF.